The TCR beta chain under discussion was sequenced for a study of T-cell reconstitution after alpha-beta-depleted transplantation in children. General study results and limits: At around two months after transplant, the alpha-beta T cells were reportedly derived from several hundred expanded clones that came from non-depleted graft cells. The origin of high day-60 TCRbeta diversity in some patients lay in surviving recipient T cells and thymic progenitors. Newly produced T cells mostly provided counts and TCRbeta diversity after one year, as hyperexpanded clones declined.

Unique molecular identifiers were incorporated during preparation of the TCRbeta library. TCRdb fed the PCR reads into MiXCR, producing one record per CDR3 protein. The table includes hundreds of thousands of distinct CDR3 sequences, 10% to 15% detected once. This clonotype was counted between two and nine times. The antigen remains undetermined. Trimming took 4 bases from V and 5 from J; bases not matched to a gene: 3. This CDR3 has 12 residues. CDR1 and CDR2 from the germline V gene are SQVTM and ANQGSEA. The clonotype was recovered from a male patient aged 5 to 17 who had a stem cell transplant for acute myeloid leukemia, so the T cells may come from the graft donor. The material sequenced was PBMCs, mostly from graft donor cells, taken 360 days after TCRalphabeta/CD19-depleted stem cell transplant. The V gene is TRBV29-1, the J gene TRBJ1-2, with 8 bases identical to TRBD1. CDR3 DNA: TGCAGCGTTGGAGGACAGGGTTATGGCTACACCTTC. The encoded protein is CSVGGQGYGYTF.